This paragraph covers one TCR beta chain sequence. Here immunoSEQ multiplex PCR was the method, and the copy in TCRdb shows in-frame clones only, minus some. The sample lists about 28,000 clones; roughly 90% were seen once. This sample was included in a study of T cells after posttransplantation cyclophosphamide. Trimming pared 5 bases from V and 2 bases from J, leaving 15 bases between. The germline CDR1 and CDR2 sequences are PRHDT and FYEKMQ (reference sequence). This CDR3 has 15 amino acids. This receptor was taken from a man aged 45-65 years. Input material: PBMCs. The V and J genes are TRBV13 and TRBJ2-5; D may be TRBD2 (6 bases). In DNA, the CDR3 is TGTGCCAGCAGCACCCGATGGGGGGAACAAGAGACCCAGTACTTC. This encodes CASSTRWGEQETQYF.